The clone carrying this T cell receptor (beta chain) has only one observation. These data originate in a study of blood T cell repertoires in COVID-19. The table came from immunoSEQ multiplex PCR; TCRdb's copy has only in-frame clones and leaves some out. The table lists roughly 280,000 clones, 88% of them singletons. The CDR3 consists of 13 residues. The V end lost 3 bases, the J end lost 6 bases, and 8 bases lay between the germline ends. Germline CDR1 SNHLY, CDR2 FYNNEI. The sequenced sample was peripheral blood. The source is a woman younger than 45 with COVID-19, enrolled during active disease. The chain recombines TRBV2 with TRBJ2-2; no definite D call. CDR3 protein: CASSEESAGELFF. CDR3 nucleotide sequence: TGTGCCAGCAGTGAGGAGAGCGCCGGGGAGCTGTTTTTT.